This entry is about one T cell receptor beta chain. Seattle's enrolled individuals joined amid active infection and were then monitored longitudinally. This sample was taken from a study of blood T cell repertoires in COVID-19. Study as a whole: COVID-19 samples, acute and convalescent, were from the United States, Italy and Spain. The cDNA or gDNA used as material had been derived from T cells, B-cell-depleted T cells, or PBMCs.

Germline-derived CDR1 and CDR2 are MNHEY and SMNVEV (reference sequence). V gave up 6 bases and J gave up 6 bases; unmatched junction bases: 7. The CDR3 runs to 16 residues. The protocol was immunoSEQ multiplex PCR, while the TCRdb copy is restricted to in-frame clones and leaves out a portion. Of 300,000 to 350,000 clones detected, about 87% appear once; the ten largest clones hold just over 9.5%. The chain recombines TRBV27 with TRBJ2-2, with TRBD2 identical over 13 bases. The specimen was peripheral blood. This sequence was found in a man aged 30-40 years with COVID-19, enrolled during active disease. The CDR3 spells CASSPLAGGPSGELFF. Here the CDR3 DNA reads TGTGCCAGCAGCCCACTAGCGGGAGGGCCCTCCGGGGAGCTGTTTTTT.